This T cell receptor (beta chain) was sequenced for a study of cytomegalovirus exposure and HLA in healthy donors (dated by TCRdb to 2016 to 2017). Turning to the overall study: According to an earlier analysis of a few hundred of the donors, about 179 million T cells yielded 95 million to 140 million unique TCR beta sequences and around 280 Gb of sequence data. In a later genetic analysis, genome-wide SNP genotypes for about three fifths of the 666 donors were used, and that subset was treated as a discovery cohort. High-throughput TCR immunosequencing, statistical association of individual TCRs with disease status, and machine learning were combined to predict cytomegalovirus infection status. The genetic ancestry cluster associated with self-reported Caucasian donors included around 76% of the 350 to 500 genotyped donors. In a later analysis, previously published TCR beta repertoires from more than 500 donors were re-analyzed and high-resolution HLA genotyping was added so that TCR occurrence patterns could be studied. The T cell repertoires of roughly 660 subjects were profiled by immunosequencing and related to cytomegalovirus serostatus. Class I and class II HLA loci were covered by the typing at four-digit resolution. In an earlier analysis of about 590 of the donors, high-throughput TCR beta sequencing was used to judge whether each TCR beta V gene segment behaved as functional or pseudogenic. Besides the first cohort of 666 subjects, a separate validation cohort made up of roughly 120 different subjects was used. The study aimed to test whether cataloging public T cell receptors could reveal signatures of past pathogen exposure. In the later analysis, no new phenotypic data were used to find candidate immune exposures; instead, reliance was placed on TCR beta sequences and their occurrence across donors. All discovery cohort repertoires had been generated using a single sequencing platform. Alongside the repertoire data, information on donor age, sex, ethnicity and CMV serostatus was compiled. About 300 gigabases of sequencing data and 75 million to 85 million unique TCR sequences made up an early release that covered around 640 HLA-typed donors. Across under 500 genotyped donors of the cohort, an average of about 240,000 unique TCR beta nucleotide sequences per donor were sequenced, and 15% to 20% of those sequences were non-productive. The number of typed donors differed by locus: roughly 620-640 for A, B, C, DRB1 and DQB1; approximately 540 for DQA1; 606 for DPA1; and around 490 for DPB1. Roughly 5 DR-DQ haplotypes were handled as single units for association and clustering, since linkage in the cohort was strong. Points the paper makes about the study in general: At a false discovery rate of 0.05, a later analysis linked 15,000 to 20,000 TCR beta sequences to specific HLA alleles. An earlier analysis of approximately 600 of the donors showed that most TCR beta V segments appeared in productive rearrangements either about 87% or about 30% of the time, which broadly matched IMGT annotations. The authors suggested that the approach could potentially be extended to other disease states and immunological phenotypes. A few of the identified cytomegalovirus-associated TCR beta chains were confirmed in vitro to be specific for cytomegalovirus antigens. Most TCR sequences were observed very rarely across donors, whereas some public TCRs were present in many individuals. An association between a missense DCLRE1C variant and V-gene and J-gene trimming of TCR beta chains was found in a later genetic analysis and replicated in an independent cohort. The only immune exposure information available for the cohort was CMV serostatus. Some IMGT-functional V segments, including TRBV6-2 and TRBV6-3, could not be told apart with the 87-base-pair reads, so those segments were excluded. In a later analysis, several top co-occurrence clusters were reported to appear linked to parvovirus B19, influenza, CMV and Epstein-Barr virus. A group of highly shared sequence variants was considered likely to be a technical artifact of the sequencing pipeline. A further reported finding was that TCR beta sequences accurately predicted the HLA-A and HLA-B alleles for most subjects in the first cohort. In a later analysis, the rate of TCR association differed among HLA loci, with DRB1 alleles having the most associated TCRs and HLA-C alleles having the fewest. In both the original and validation cohorts, the classifier was reported to diagnose cytomegalovirus status with high specificity and sensitivity. Most CMV-associated TCR beta chains appeared to be HLA-restricted in a later analysis, and the HLA associations seemed to be driven largely by CMV exposure. HLA typing was unavailable for some donors at each locus, so association tests used only the typed subset. When HLA alleles, especially DR and DQ, strongly co-occurred, attributing TCR associations to individual alleles was difficult. The cohort was sequenced for TCR beta chains only, and without alpha or paired-chain data the features that could be detected were limited. According to a later genetic analysis, donors in an Asian-associated ancestry cluster had fewer N-insertions in productive TCRs than the approximately 670-donor mean. Because counts were too low, around 17 rarely observed V segments, including chromosome 9 orphons, were left out of the earlier analysis of about 500 of the donors. Linkage disequilibrium might explain the correlated functional status among segregating V segments, but an unknown experimental factor could not be excluded. In a later analysis, HLA-associated TCR beta chains showed more clonal expansion and lower generation probabilities than non-associated chains that were equally common. Roughly uniform sequencing depth across donors was assumed in presence/absence analyses, although this assumption may not hold. The study listed approximately 150 TCR beta chains as associated with cytomegalovirus.

From the cysteine up to the phenylalanine, the CDR3 has a length of 11 residues. The only DNA kept is the CDR3, 33 bases in frame from the first base. V and J lose 3 bases and 7 bases, and a span of 7 bases separates them. Taken from the germline V gene (reference sequence), the CDR1 and CDR2 loops are PRHDT and FYEKMQ. Notes on this clone: Its antigen is currently not known. No per-base quality is available; no much larger clone lies one base away.

The library was made by the immunoSEQ multiplex PCR assay. For the multiplex PCR, a mixture combining 60 forward primers for TCR Vbeta segments and 13 reverse primers for TCR Jbeta segments was used. The CDR3 region of rearranged TCR beta genes was amplified from genomic DNA by a multiplex PCR assay. The amplified TCR beta libraries were sequenced on the Illumina HiSeq System as 87-base-pair reads. The authors processed their data as follows. Across the 700 or so repertoires, a later analysis counted about 81 million unique TCR beta chains, some 11 million of which were shared by at least two donors. Raw reads were error-corrected and collapsed into unique sequences by a nearest-neighbor algorithm in which closely related sequences were merged to remove PCR and sequencing errors. To assign V, D and J gene segments, CDR3 sequences were aligned to IMGT reference sequences. For a sequence to be retained, at least a six-nucleotide match to both a V gene segment and a J gene segment was required. Rearrangements were called productive when the CDR3 lacked stop codons and stayed in frame with V and J; all others were non-productive. Following IMGT convention, CDR3 was defined as the stretch from the second conserved V-encoded cysteine to the conserved J-encoded phenylalanine. Sequences without an unambiguous match to a single V gene segment were excluded from the earlier analysis of almost 600 of the donors. An earlier analysis of roughly 590 of the donors called V segments functional above 56.7% productive rearrangements and segregating when the between-donor standard deviation exceeded 5%. A statistical classification framework was built to diagnose cytomegalovirus status from the catalog of TCR beta chain sequences. V and J gene assignment, in a later analysis, came from comparing TCR nucleotide sequences with IMGT/GENE-DB human TR gene sequences. In a later analysis, CDR3 sequences and most-parsimonious VDJ recombination scenarios were assigned using the TCRdist pipeline. In a later analysis, every TCR beta chain was defined by the combination of its CDR3 amino acid sequence and its V-gene family, and reads without a unique V-gene family were dropped. A later analysis removed 592 highly shared, low-generation-probability nucleotide sequences to deal with suspected cross-contamination and a sequencing artifact. A later analysis calculated a clonal expansion index for each public chain from normalized within-repertoire ranks of inferred template counts. Generation probabilities in a later analysis came from a VDJ recombination model fitted to out-of-frame rearrangements, and those results were checked against IGoR. A later analysis scored TCR-TCR, TCR-HLA and TCR-CMV co-occurrence with hypergeometric tests, applying a repertoire-size bias correction to TCR pairs. False discovery rates were estimated in a later analysis by permuting HLA or CMV assignments 20 times. In a later analysis, co-occurring TCRs were grouped using DBSCAN, and TCRdist sequence similarity was added for clustering within HLA-allele-positive subsets. Co-occurrence clustering excluded repertoires with fewer than 30,000 or more than 120,000 public chains, plus five with anomalous nucleotide sharing. Imported from immuneACCESS, the table was reduced by TCRdb to in-frame sequences with V and J called. These copies leave out some clones; in studies compared against another copy, an unresolved V gene accounts for under half, and the cause of the remainder is not known. The V and J calls and clone size come from that table; D and trimming were worked out from the DNA. Within this sample are roughly 170,000 clones, with 70% to 85% of them counted one time only. The ten largest clones add up to 4.8% of the sample.

The cohort was made up of approximately 700 healthy bone marrow donors. Cohort members were all nominally healthy when sampled, although unrecorded immune exposures were likely present. The donor was CMV seronegative and belonged to the group of roughly 330 seronegative cohort members. A peripheral blood sample was provided by each donor, and peripheral blood mononuclear cells were used for TCR beta sequencing. The Qiagen DNeasy Blood Extraction Kit was used to extract genomic DNA from the blood cell samples. This chain is built from TRBV13 and TRBJ2-7, with the D gene call left open. This receptor was identified in a man between 18 and 35 years old in good health and CMV-seronegative. Sequenced: PBMCs. The DNA sequence is given as TGTGCCAGCAGCTTCCGTAGAGAGCAGTACTTC. The encoded protein is CASSFRREQYF.